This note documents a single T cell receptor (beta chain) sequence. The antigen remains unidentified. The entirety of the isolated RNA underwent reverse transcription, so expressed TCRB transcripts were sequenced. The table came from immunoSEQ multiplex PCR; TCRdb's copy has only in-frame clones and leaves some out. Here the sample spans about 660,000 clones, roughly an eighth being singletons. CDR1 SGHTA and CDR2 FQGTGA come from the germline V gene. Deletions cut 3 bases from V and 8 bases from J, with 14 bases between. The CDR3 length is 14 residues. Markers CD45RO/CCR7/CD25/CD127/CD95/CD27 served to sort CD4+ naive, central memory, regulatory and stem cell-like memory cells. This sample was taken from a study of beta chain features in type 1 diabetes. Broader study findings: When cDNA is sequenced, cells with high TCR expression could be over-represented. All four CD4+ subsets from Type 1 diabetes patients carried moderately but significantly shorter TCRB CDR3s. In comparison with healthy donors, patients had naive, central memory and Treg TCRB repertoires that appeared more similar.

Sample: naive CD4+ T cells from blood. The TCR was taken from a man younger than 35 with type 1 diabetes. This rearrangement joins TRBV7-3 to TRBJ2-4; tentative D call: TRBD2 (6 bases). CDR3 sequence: CASSLTGRGDIQYF. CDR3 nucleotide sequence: TGTGCCAGCAGCTTGACCGGGAGAGGAGACATTCAGTACTTC.